The T cell receptor beta chain under discussion was sequenced for a study of blood T cell repertoires in COVID-19 (dated by TCRdb to between 2020 and 2021). Concerning the study at large: Samples from collaborators originated in the United States, Italy and Spain and spanned both the acute and convalescent phases of COVID-19. A de-identified subject ID, COVID-19 status, age in years and sex were almost always included in the sample metadata. Subjects who had been exposed to COVID-19, were actively infected with it, or had recovered from it provided the deeply sampled blood TCRbeta repertoires that made up the dataset. The prospective study material was composed of cDNA or gDNA derived from T cells, B-cell-depleted T cells, or PBMCs. The samples were drawn from two sources: the first 160 participants of the ongoing ImmuneRACE study, and fewer than 1,500 subjects contributed by 6 global collaborators. Where available, HLA class I and class II types were taken from metadata supplied by the sample provider and were not determined by assay-based typing. A freely available public database, intended as a resource for researchers studying the immune response to SARS-CoV-2, is where the repertoires were released. Overall study outcomes, separate from this receptor: How much clinical and demographic metadata was included differed by source and by participant, and the metadata was provided uncurated.

This clone was seen a handful of times. The clone's antigen remains unknown. It has no much larger one-base neighbor in the sample; base qualities were not kept. The CDR3 runs 13 amino acids, cysteine and phenylalanine included. Only the CDR3 DNA stays, 39 bases, in frame from base 1. V is shortened by 3 bases, J by 6 bases, and the region joining them spans 12 bases. In the germline V gene, CDR1 corresponds to MDHEN and CDR2 to SYDVKM. Each collaborating institution followed its own protocols to collect whole blood in K2EDTA tubes. Collaborator samples were shipped for TCRbeta analysis as frozen whole blood, isolated PBMCs, or DNA extracted from either sample type. TCRbeta CDR3 regions were amplified from genomic DNA by means of the immunoSEQ Assay, a bias-controlled multiplex PCR. Regarding the original processing steps: The number of nucleated cells in each sample was estimated by amplification of reference gene primers within the assay. Sequence reads were collapsed and filtered to measure the absolute abundance of every unique TCRbeta CDR3 rearrangement. For each sample, productive Simpson clonality was calculated as the square root of Simpson's diversity index over productive rearrangements. Drawn from immuneACCESS, this table holds only the in-frame rearrangements with V and J called that TCRdb kept. Clones are partly lost; checked studies trace under half to an unresolved V gene and leave the rest unexplained. V and J calls and clone size come straight from that table; D and trimming were deduced from the DNA. The sample table holds some 190,000 clones, of which approximately 90% were seen once. The ten biggest clones cover less than 1.5% of the sample.

Here the chain combines TRBV28 and TRBJ2-7; the D gene is perhaps TRBD2, on 5 matching bases. The sequence was collected from a man aged 25-45 years with acute or convalescent COVID-19. What was sequenced was peripheral blood. The nucleotide sequence reads TGTGCCAGCAGTTTGCGGGTAGAAAGCGAGCAGTACTTC. This codes for CASSLRVESEQYF.